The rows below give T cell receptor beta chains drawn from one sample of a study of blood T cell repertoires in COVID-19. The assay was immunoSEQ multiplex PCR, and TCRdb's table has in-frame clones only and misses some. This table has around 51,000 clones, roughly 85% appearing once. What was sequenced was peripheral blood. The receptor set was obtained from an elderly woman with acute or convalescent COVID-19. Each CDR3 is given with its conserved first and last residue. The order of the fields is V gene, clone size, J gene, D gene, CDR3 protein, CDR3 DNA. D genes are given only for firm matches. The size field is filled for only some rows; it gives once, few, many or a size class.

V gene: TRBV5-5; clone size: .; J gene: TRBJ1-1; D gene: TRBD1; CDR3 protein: CASSLGTVDTEAFF; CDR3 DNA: TGTGCCAGCAGCCTCGGGACAGTTGACACTGAAGCTTTCTTT
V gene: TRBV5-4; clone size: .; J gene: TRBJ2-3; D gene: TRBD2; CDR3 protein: CASSSDPSGFTDTQYF; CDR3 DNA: TGTGCCAGCAGCTCGGATCCTAGCGGCTTTACAGATACGCAGTATTTT
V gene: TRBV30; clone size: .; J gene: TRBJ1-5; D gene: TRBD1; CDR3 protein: CAWRGTGNNQPQHF; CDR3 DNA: TGTGCCTGGAGGGGGACAGGAAACAATCAGCCCCAGCATTTT
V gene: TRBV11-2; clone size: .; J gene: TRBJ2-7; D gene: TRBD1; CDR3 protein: CASSLDRDRPYEQYF; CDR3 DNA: TGTGCCAGCAGCTTAGATCGGGACAGGCCCTACGAGCAGTACTTC
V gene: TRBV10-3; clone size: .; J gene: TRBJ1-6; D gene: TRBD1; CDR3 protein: CAISELFPGQGIGSPLHF; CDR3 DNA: TGTGCCATCAGTGAGCTTTTCCCGGGACAGGGGATAGGATCACCCCTCCACTTT
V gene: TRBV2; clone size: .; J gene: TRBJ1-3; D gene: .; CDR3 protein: CASSEAPSGTSGNTIYF; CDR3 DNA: TGTGCCAGCAGTGAAGCTCCAAGCGGGACTTCTGGAAACACCATATATTTT
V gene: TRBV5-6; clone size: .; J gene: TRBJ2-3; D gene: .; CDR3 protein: CASSPVARGGGATQYF; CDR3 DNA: TGTGCCAGCAGCCCTGTCGCGCGGGGTGGAGGTGCTACGCAGTATTTT
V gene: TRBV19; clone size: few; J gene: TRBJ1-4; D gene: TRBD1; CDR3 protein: CASQGDIGEKLFF; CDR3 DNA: TGTGCCTCACAGGGGGATATCGGTGAAAAACTGTTTTTT
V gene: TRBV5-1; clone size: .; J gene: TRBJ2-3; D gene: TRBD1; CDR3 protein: CASTREGQGAGDTQYF; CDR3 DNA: TGCGCCAGCACCCGAGAAGGACAGGGGGCAGGGGATACGCAGTATTTT
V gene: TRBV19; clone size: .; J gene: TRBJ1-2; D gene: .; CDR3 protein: CASRKDTANYGYTF; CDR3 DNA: TGTGCCAGTAGAAAGGACACAGCTAACTATGGCTACACCTTC
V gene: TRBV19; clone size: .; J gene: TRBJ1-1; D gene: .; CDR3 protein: CASSKMAGTEAFF; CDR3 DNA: TGTGCCAGTAGTAAGATGGCAGGCACTGAAGCTTTCTTT
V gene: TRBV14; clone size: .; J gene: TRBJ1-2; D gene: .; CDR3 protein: CASSRGQHNYGYTF; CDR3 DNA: TGTGCCAGCAGCCGCGGACAGCACAACTATGGCTACACCTTC
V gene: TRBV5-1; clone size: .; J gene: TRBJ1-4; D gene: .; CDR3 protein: CASSLDEPGEKLFF; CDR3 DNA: TGCGCCAGCAGCTTGGATGAACCGGGGGAAAAACTGTTTTTT
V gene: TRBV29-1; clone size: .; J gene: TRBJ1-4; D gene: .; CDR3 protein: CSVSGTSRDEKLFF; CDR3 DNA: TGCAGCGTATCCGGCACATCTCGGGATGAAAAACTGTTTTTT
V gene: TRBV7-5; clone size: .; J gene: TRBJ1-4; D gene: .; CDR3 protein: CVKEGPTRGATNEKLFF; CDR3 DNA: TGTGTCAAAGAGGGCCCCACCAGGGGGGCAACTAATGAAAAACTGTTTTTT
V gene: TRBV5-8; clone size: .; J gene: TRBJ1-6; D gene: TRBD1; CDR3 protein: CASSLGQGDAPLHF; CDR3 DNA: TGTGCCAGCAGCTTGGGACAGGGGGATGCACCCCTCCACTTT
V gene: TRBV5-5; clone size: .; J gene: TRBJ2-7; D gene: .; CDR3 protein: CASRIAGTYEQYF; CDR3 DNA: TGTGCCAGCAGAATAGCAGGGACCTACGAGCAGTACTTC
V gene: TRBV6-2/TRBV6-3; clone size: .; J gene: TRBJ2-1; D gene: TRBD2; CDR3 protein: CASSYVSGGVFNEQFF; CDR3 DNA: TGTGCCAGCAGTTACGTCAGCGGGGGGGTCTTTAATGAGCAGTTCTTC
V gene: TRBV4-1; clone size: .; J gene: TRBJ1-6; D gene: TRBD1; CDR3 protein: CASSPRTGTSYNSPLHF; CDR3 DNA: TGCGCCAGCAGCCCCAGGACAGGGACCTCCTATAATTCACCCCTCCACTTT
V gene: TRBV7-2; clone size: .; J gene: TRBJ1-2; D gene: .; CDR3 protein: CASSLAASENYGYTF; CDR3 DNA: TGTGCCAGCAGCTTAGCAGCGTCAGAGAACTATGGCTACACCTTC
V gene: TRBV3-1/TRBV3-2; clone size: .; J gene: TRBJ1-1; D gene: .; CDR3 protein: CASSQNSISEAFF; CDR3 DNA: TGTGCCAGCAGCCAGAACAGCATCAGTGAAGCTTTCTTT
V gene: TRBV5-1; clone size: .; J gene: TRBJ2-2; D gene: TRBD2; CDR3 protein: CASSLGGGNTGELFF; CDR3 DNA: TGCGCCAGCAGCTTGGGCGGGGGAAACACCGGGGAGCTGTTTTTT
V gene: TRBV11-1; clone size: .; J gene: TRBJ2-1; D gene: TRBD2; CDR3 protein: CASSVGTSGFNEQFF; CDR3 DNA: TGTGCCAGCAGCGTCGGGACTAGCGGGTTCAATGAGCAGTTCTTC
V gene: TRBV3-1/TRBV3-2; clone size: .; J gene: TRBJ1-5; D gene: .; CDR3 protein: CASSQGRGGQPQHF; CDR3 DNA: TGTGCCAGCAGCCAAGGCCGAGGAGGACAGCCCCAGCATTTT
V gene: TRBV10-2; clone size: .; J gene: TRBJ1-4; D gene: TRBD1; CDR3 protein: CASSEPDRMEKLFF; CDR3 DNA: TGCGCCAGCAGTGAACCGGACAGGATGGAAAAACTGTTTTTT
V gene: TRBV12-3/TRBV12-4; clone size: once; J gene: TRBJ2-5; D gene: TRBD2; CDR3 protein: CASSKRGRAQYF; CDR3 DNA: TGTGCCAGCAGTAAACGGGGGAGGGCCCAGTACTTC
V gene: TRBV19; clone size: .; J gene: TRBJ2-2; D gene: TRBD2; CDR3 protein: CASSAAGGRTGELFF; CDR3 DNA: TGTGCCAGTAGTGCAGCGGGGGGGCGCACCGGGGAGCTGTTTTTT